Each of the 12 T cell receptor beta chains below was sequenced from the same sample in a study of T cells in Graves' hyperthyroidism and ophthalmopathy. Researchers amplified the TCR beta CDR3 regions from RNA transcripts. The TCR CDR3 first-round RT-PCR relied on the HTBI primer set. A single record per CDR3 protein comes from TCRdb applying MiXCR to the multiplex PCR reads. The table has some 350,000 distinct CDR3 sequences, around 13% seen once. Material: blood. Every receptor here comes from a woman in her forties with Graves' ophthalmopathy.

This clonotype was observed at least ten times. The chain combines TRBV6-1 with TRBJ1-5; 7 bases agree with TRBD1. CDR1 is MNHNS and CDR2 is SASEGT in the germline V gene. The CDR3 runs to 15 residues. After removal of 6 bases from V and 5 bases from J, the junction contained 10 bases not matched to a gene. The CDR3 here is CASRQTGVTDQPQHF. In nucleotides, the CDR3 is TGTGCCAGCAGACAAACAGGGGTTACGGATCAGCCCCAGCATTTT.

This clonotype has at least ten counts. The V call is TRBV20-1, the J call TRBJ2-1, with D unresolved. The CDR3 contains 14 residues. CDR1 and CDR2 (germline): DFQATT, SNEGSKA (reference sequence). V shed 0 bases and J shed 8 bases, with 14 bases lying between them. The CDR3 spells CSARDGGKGDEQFF. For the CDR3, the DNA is TGCAGTGCTAGAGATGGCGGCAAAGGAGATGAGCAGTTCTTC.

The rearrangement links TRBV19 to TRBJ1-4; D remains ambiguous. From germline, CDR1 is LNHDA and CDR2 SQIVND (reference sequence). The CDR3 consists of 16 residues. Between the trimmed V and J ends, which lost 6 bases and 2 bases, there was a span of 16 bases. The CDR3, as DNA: TGTGCCAGTAGGGGTCCGGGAAGGGCGACTAATGAAAAACTGTTTTTT. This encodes CASRGPGRATNEKLFF.

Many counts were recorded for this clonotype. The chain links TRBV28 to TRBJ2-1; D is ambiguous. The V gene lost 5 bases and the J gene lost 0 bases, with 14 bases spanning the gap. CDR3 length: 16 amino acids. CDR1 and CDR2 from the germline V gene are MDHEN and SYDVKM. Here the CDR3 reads CASSPPTRSSYNEQFF. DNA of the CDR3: TGTGCCAGCAGTCCACCCACTCGGAGCTCCTACAATGAGCAGTTCTTC.

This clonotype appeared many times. CDR3 residues: CSARDTKSYEQYF. CDR3 bases: TGCAGTGCTAGGGACACAAAATCCTACGAGCAGTACTTC. This chain uses TRBV20-1 with TRBJ2-7; a possible D gene is TRBD1 (5 bases). This CDR3 contains 13 residues. The V end lost 3 bases, the J end lost 1 base, and 10 bases lay between the germline ends. Germline V gene data show CDR1 as DFQATT and CDR2 as SNEGSKA (reference sequence).

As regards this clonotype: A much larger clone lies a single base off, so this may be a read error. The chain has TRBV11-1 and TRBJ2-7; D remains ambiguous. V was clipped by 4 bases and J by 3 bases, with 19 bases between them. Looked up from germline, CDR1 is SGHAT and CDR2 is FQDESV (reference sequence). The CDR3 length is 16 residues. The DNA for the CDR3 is TGTGCCAGCAGCTATGCAGGTACCTCAAGCTTCTACGAGCAGTACTTC. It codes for CASSYAGTSSFYEQYF. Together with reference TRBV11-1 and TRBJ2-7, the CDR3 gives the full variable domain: EAEVAQSPRYKITEKSQAVAFWCDPISGHATLYWYRQILGQGPELLVQFQDESVVDDSQLPKDRFSAERLKGVDSTLKIQPAELGDSAMYLCASSYAGTSSFYEQYFGPGTRLTVT.

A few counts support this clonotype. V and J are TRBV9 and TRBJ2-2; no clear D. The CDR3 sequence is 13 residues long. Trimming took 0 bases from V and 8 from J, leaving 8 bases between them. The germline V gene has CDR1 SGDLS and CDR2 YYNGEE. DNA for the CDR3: TGTGCCAGCAGCGTAGCCCTGTGGGGGGAGCTGTTTTTT. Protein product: CASSVALWGELFF.

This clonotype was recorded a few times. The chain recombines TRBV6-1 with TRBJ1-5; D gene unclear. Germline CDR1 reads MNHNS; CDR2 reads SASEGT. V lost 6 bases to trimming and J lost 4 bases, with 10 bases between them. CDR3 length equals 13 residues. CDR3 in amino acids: CASSISRNQPQHF. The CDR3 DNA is TGTGCCAGCAGCATCAGTAGGAATCAGCCCCAGCATTTT.

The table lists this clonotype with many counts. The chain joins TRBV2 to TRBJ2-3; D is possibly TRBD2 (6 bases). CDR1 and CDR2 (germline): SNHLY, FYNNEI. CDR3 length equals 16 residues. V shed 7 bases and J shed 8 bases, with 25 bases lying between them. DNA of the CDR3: TGTGCCAGCACCTCAGGAGGGCGGGACCGGGGGAGTACGCAGTATTTT. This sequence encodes CASTSGGRDRGSTQYF.

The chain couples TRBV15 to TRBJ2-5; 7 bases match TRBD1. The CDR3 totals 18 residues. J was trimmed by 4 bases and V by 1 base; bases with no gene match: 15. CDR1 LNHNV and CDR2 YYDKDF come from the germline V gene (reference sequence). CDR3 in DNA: TGTGCCACCAGCAGAGGAGTGACACAGGGGACCTCAGGAGAGACCCAGTACTTC. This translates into CATSRGVTQGTSGETQYF. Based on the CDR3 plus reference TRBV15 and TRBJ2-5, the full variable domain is DAMVIQNPRYQVTQFGKPVTLSCSQTLNHNVMYWYQQKSSQAPKLLFHYYDKDFNNEADTPDNFQSRRPNTSFCFLDIRSPGLGDTAMYLCATSRGVTQGTSGETQYFGPGTRLLVL.

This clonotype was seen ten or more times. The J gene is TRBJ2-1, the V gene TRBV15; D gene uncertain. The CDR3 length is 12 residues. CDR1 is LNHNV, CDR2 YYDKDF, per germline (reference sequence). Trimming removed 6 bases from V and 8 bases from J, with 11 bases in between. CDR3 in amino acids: CATSSGEHEQFF. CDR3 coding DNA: TGTGCCACCAGTTCTGGCGAGCATGAGCAGTTCTTC.

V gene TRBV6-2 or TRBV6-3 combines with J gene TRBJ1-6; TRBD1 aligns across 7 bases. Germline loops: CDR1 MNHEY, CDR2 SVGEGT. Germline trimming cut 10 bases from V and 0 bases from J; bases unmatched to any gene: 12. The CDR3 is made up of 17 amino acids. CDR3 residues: CATAPGQPSSYNSPLHF. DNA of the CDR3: TGTGCCACCGCTCCGGGACAGCCTTCCTCCTATAATTCACCCCTCCACTTT.